This T cell receptor (beta chain) was recovered during a study of T cell changes during pregnancy in multiple sclerosis. V lost 0 bases to trimming and J lost 6 bases, with 11 bases between them. This CDR3 spans 15 amino acids. Germline CDR1 LNHNV, CDR2 YYDKDF (reference sequence). Profiling relied on immunoSEQ multiplex PCR, and the TCRdb table lists in-frame clones only, not all of them. Counted here are over 50,000 clones, 92% occurring once; the ten biggest clones make up approximately 0.6%. The sample consisted of CD4+ T cells from peripheral blood mononuclear cells, taken after pregnancy. This clonotype originated in a female donor with multiple sclerosis, enrolled in a pregnancy study. The chain uses TRBV15 and TRBJ1-4; tentatively, D is TRBD1 (6 bases). The DNA of the CDR3 is TGTGCCACCAGCAGAGATATGGGGGCTTATGAAAAACTGTTTTTT. Its translation is CATSRDMGAYEKLFF.